The text below deals with one T cell receptor (beta chain). What it recognizes is unknown. The germline gene is not matched at one end of the junction; a read error may be the cause. CDR3 length: 17 residues. Germline V CDR1 and CDR2: MNHEY, SVGEGT. This entry is derived from a study of T cell responses to AZD1222 COVID-19 vaccine. Repertoires were generated with immunoSEQ multiplex PCR, while TCRdb's copy carries only in-frame clones and drops some. The sample shows 90,000 to 150,000 clones, around 87% of them seen only once. General observations from the study: Donors skewed white British and female; clonal diversity was possibly underestimated. Only 6 or 7 individuals given AZD1222 were seropositive at baseline. Recipients of two AZD1222 doses showed rising Spike-specific TCR breadth and depth.

The chain uses TRBV6-2 or TRBV6-3 and TRBJ2-5; D not resolved. The source material was peripheral blood, sampled 28 days after the second AZD1222 dose. The clonotype was recovered from an adult who received the AZD1222 COVID-19 vaccine. The chain's CDR3 is CASSYGVHRRNQQTQYF. CDR3 coding DNA: TGTGCCAGCAGTTATGGGGTACATCGCAGGAACCAACAGACCCAGTACTTC.